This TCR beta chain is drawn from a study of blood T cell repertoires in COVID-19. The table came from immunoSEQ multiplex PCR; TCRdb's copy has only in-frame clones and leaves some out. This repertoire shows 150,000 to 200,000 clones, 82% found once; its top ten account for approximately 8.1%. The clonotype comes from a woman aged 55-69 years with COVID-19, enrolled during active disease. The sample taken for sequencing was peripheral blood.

The CDR3 sequence: CASRRDRRSNQPQHF. The CDR3 coding sequence is TGTGCCAGCAGGCGGGACAGGCGGAGCAATCAGCCCCAGCATTTT. This rearrangement joins TRBV2 to TRBJ1-5, with 8 bases matching TRBD1. This CDR3 comprises 15 residues. J was trimmed by 1 base and V by 6 bases; bases with no gene match: 5. Germline CDR1 reads SNHLY; CDR2 reads FYNNEI.